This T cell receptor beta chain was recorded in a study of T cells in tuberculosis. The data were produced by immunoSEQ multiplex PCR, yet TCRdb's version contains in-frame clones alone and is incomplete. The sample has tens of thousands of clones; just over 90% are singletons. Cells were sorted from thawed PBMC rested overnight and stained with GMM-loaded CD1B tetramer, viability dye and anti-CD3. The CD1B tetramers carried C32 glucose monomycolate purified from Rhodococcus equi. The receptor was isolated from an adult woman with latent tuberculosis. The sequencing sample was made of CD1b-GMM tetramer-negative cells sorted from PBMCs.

DNA for the CDR3: TGTGCCAGTGGGGACATCAATCAGCCCCAGCATTTT. It codes for CASGDINQPQHF. The V and J genes are TRBV19 and TRBJ1-5; possible D gene TRBD1, 6 bases. V dropped 8 bases and J dropped 3 bases, with 8 bases sitting between them. From germline, CDR1 is LNHDA and CDR2 SQIVND (reference sequence). This CDR3 contains 12 residues.